These T cell receptor beta chains were read from a single sample in a study of beta chain features in type 1 diabetes. The assay was immunoSEQ multiplex PCR, and TCRdb's table has in-frame clones only and misses some. The sample lists around 280,000 clones, roughly 8% occurring once. The material sequenced was central memory CD4+ T cells from blood. All receptors come from a woman aged 18-29 years in good health. The CDR3 runs from the conserved cysteine through the conserved F or W.

v_call: TRBV7-2; j_call: TRBJ2-1; cdr3_aa: CASSLDGAGTNNEQFF
v_call: TRBV6-6; j_call: TRBJ1-1; cdr3_aa: CASTLTGNTEAFF
v_call: TRBV28; j_call: TRBJ1-6; cdr3_aa: CASRPREGPRRLHF
v_call: TRBV10-2; j_call: TRBJ1-2; cdr3_aa: CASTKDRADYGYTF
v_call: TRBV19; j_call: TRBJ1-5; cdr3_aa: CASSIDGAGTDSNQPQHF
v_call: TRBV7-3; j_call: TRBJ1-4; cdr3_aa: CASSLRPEKLFF
v_call: TRBV11-3; j_call: TRBJ2-1; cdr3_aa: CASSLGDHYEQFF
v_call: TRBV7-9; j_call: TRBJ1-6; cdr3_aa: CASSPRGEPLHF
v_call: TRBV7-9; j_call: TRBJ2-1; cdr3_aa: CARAPASGGVYNEQFF
v_call: TRBV9; j_call: TRBJ2-5; cdr3_aa: CASSVSPGEQETQYF
v_call: TRBV5-4; j_call: TRBJ2-7; cdr3_aa: CASSPPRQGRNEQYF
v_call: TRBV18; j_call: TRBJ2-7; cdr3_aa: CASSVQVINEQYF
v_call: TRBV7-9; j_call: TRBJ1-2; cdr3_aa: CASRLQGAYGYTF
v_call: TRBV7-2; j_call: TRBJ1-2; cdr3_aa: CASSPQAGTGSNYGYTF
v_call: TRBV21-1; j_call: TRBJ1-6; cdr3_aa: CASSDLREPYNSPLHF
v_call: TRBV27; j_call: TRBJ2-3; cdr3_aa: CASSLTGWGTDTQYF
v_call: TRBV19; j_call: TRBJ2-5; cdr3_aa: CASSTERGGQETQYF
v_call: TRBV7-3; j_call: TRBJ2-1; cdr3_aa: CASSQVDMGFSYNEQFF
v_call: TRBV25-1; j_call: TRBJ1-1; cdr3_aa: CASSGGGGNTEAFF
v_call: TRBV10-3; j_call: TRBJ2-5; cdr3_aa: CAISGVGETQYF
v_call: TRBV6-6; j_call: TRBJ1-1; cdr3_aa: CAITQQGGTEAFF
v_call: TRBV7-2; j_call: TRBJ1-2; cdr3_aa: CASSTTRERSYTF
v_call: TRBV20-1; j_call: TRBJ1-2; cdr3_aa: CSAGTYYGYTF
v_call: TRBV4-2; j_call: TRBJ1-2; cdr3_aa: CASSQGGVYGYTF
v_call: TRBV6-6; j_call: TRBJ1-6; cdr3_aa: CASRDGSSYNSPLHF
v_call: TRBV5-1; j_call: TRBJ1-1; cdr3_aa: CASSLVGNQLTEAFF
v_call: TRBV7-2; j_call: TRBJ1-4; cdr3_aa: CASSPPGRGEKLFF